Below are 25 T cell receptor beta chains sequenced from a single sample in a study of identical twins' blood T cells. TCRdb redid the calling of the 5' RACE reads with MiXCR, one entry per CDR3 protein. The sample has 300,000 to 450,000 distinct CDR3 sequences, about 28% seen once; the top ten hold 5.5% to 7%. The material sequenced was PBMCs. The source of these receptors is a woman aged 18 to 55 in good health.

To note about this clonotype: This sequence may be a read error, since a much larger clone differs from it by one base. The gene calls are TRBV6-2 or TRBV6-3 and TRBJ1-1; D is unclear. Trimming took 8 bases from V and 1 from J, leaving 5 bases between them. CDR1 MNHEY and CDR2 SVGEGT come from the germline V gene. The length of the CDR3 is 11 residues. This CDR3 is CASDGNTEAFF. CDR3 DNA sequence: TGTGCCAGCGATGGGAACACTGAAGCTTTCTTT.

This clonotype was seen a few times. The rearrangement joins TRBV6-5 to TRBJ1-2, with D unclear. CDR1 and CDR2 (germline): MNHEY, SVGAGI. Trimming cost V 0 bases and J 4 bases, with 9 bases left between them. This CDR3 is 14 amino acids long. The CDR3 sequence is CASSYSSRSYGYTF. CDR3 coding DNA: TGTGCCAGCAGTTACTCGAGCAGGAGCTATGGCTACACCTTC.

This chain connects TRBV18 to TRBJ1-1; D might be TRBD1 (5 bases). The germline V and J ends were trimmed by 4 bases and 5 bases, with 20 bases remaining between them. This CDR3 is built from 16 residues. CDR1 is KGHSH, CDR2 LQKENI, per germline. This CDR3 is CASSRGTVGGTTEAFF. As DNA, the CDR3 is TGTGCCAGCTCACGGGGGACCGTGGGCGGAACGACTGAAGCTTTCTTT.

The table lists this clonotype with a few counts. The rearrangement joins TRBV19 to TRBJ2-2, with 8 bases matching TRBD2. The CDR3 contains 16 residues. Germline V CDR1 and CDR2: LNHDA, SQIVND (reference sequence). V trimming: 5 bases; J trimming: 4 bases; junction bases outside the gene matches: 9. CDR3 sequence: CASSASSGGVTGELFF. CDR3 nucleotide sequence: TGTGCCAGTAGTGCCTCCAGCGGGGGAGTCACCGGGGAGCTGTTTTTT.

Concerning this clonotype itself: One end of the junction is discordant with germline, which a read error may explain. This chain joins TRBV7-3 and TRBJ2-5; D ambiguous. The germline CDR1 and CDR2 sequences are SGHTA and FQGTGA. The CDR3 is made up of 13 amino acids. CDR3 DNA sequence: TGTGCCGGCAGCTTATCCGTCTTGGAGACCCAGTACTTC. Its protein is CAGSLSVLETQYF.

The chain links TRBV29-1 to TRBJ2-7; tentatively, D is TRBD2 (5 bases). The CDR3 has 13 residues. V lost 3 bases and J lost 5, with 14 bases in between. Germline CDR1 reads SQVTM; CDR2 reads ANQGSEA. DNA of the CDR3: TGCAGCGTTGATACAACTAACGGGGACGAGCAGTACTTC. This sequence encodes CSVDTTNGDEQYF.

The rearrangement links TRBV19 to TRBJ2-1; no firm D call. V lost 1 base to trimming and J lost 5 bases, with 9 bases between them. CDR1 is LNHDA and CDR2 is SQIVND in the germline V gene (reference sequence). This CDR3 is built from 14 residues. The CDR3 spells CASSIVPQNNEQFF. Written as DNA, the CDR3 is TGTGCCAGTAGTATAGTTCCACAAAACAATGAGCAGTTCTTC. Together with reference TRBV19 and TRBJ2-1, the CDR3 gives the full variable domain: DGGITQSPKYLFRKEGQNVTLSCEQNLNHDAMYWYRQDPGQGLRLIYYSQIVNDFQKGDIAEGYSVSREKKESFPLTVTSAQKNPTAFYLCASSIVPQNNEQFFGPGTRLTVL.

This clonotype has just a few counts. The chain links TRBV13 to TRBJ1-1, with a tentative D call TRBD1 (6 bases). The germline gives CDR1 PRHDT, CDR2 FYEKMQ (reference sequence). V was cut by 3 bases and J by 0 bases, with 11 bases left in between. The CDR3 is made up of 15 amino acids. CDR3 coding DNA: TGTGCCAGCAGCTTGTGGACAGCCATGAACACTGAAGCTTTCTTT. Amino acid sequence: CASSLWTAMNTEAFF. Full variable domain (rest looked up from reference TRBV13 and TRBJ1-1): AAGVIQSPRHLIKEKRETATLKCYPIPRHDTVYWYQQGPGQDPQFLISFYEKMQSDKGSIPDRFSAQQFSDYHSELNMSSLELGDSALYFCASSLWTAMNTEAFFGQGTRLTVV.

This chain uses TRBV20-1 with TRBJ1-1, with unresolved D. Trimming removed 0 bases at V and 1 base at J, with 12 bases between. The germline CDR1 and CDR2 sequences are DFQATT and SNEGSKA (reference sequence). The CDR3 is 15 residues long. CDR3 coding DNA: TGCAGTGCTAGAGACACGGCCGAGGGGAACACTGAAGCTTTCTTT. Its translation: CSARDTAEGNTEAFF.

This clonotype has a handful of counts. The chain recombines TRBV11-2 with TRBJ1-2; D remains unclear. V was shortened by 5 bases and J by 6 bases, with 10 bases between the two germline ends. Germline lookup yields CDR1 SGHAT and CDR2 FQNNGV. This CDR3 has 12 amino acids. CDR3 region: CASSRTVDGYTF. Here the CDR3 DNA reads TGTGCCAGCAGCCGGACTGTGGATGGCTACACCTTC.

The J gene is TRBJ1-4, the V gene TRBV19; D is uncertain. CDR1 and CDR2 (germline): LNHDA, SQIVND (reference sequence). V was cut by 3 bases and J by 0 bases, with 8 bases left in between. CDR3 length: 15 residues. The CDR3 coding sequence is TGTGCCAGTAGTATCCTCTATGCAACTAATGAAAAACTGTTTTTT. Protein sequence: CASSILYATNEKLFF. Looking up the rest from reference TRBV19 and TRBJ1-4 gives the full variable domain: DGGITQSPKYLFRKEGQNVTLSCEQNLNHDAMYWYRQDPGQGLRLIYYSQIVNDFQKGDIAEGYSVSREKKESFPLTVTSAQKNPTAFYLCASSILYATNEKLFFGSGTQLSVL.

This clonotype was found a few times. The rearrangement joins TRBV28 to TRBJ1-1, with TRBD1 matching 7 bases. CDR3 length: 13 residues. Germline values: CDR1 MDHEN, CDR2 SYDVKM. V shed 7 bases and J 10 bases; nucleotides not matched to a gene: 12. CDR3 DNA sequence: TGTGCCAGCACCTCACCTGGGAGGGGGCGAGCTTTCTTT. This encodes CASTSPGRGRAFF. Supplemented by reference TRBV28 and TRBJ1-1, the full variable domain reads DVKVTQSSRYLVKRTGEKVFLECVQDMDHENMFWYRQDPGLGLRLIYFSYDVKMKEKGDIPEGYSVSREKKERFSLILESASTNQTSMYLCASTSPGRGRAFFGQGTRLTVV.

A few counts support this clonotype. The chain uses TRBV3-1 and TRBJ1-3; D remains ambiguous. This CDR3 contains 17 residues. The germline V gene has CDR1 LGHDT and CDR2 YNNKEL (reference sequence). Trimming took 0 bases from V and 3 from J, leaving 15 bases between them. CDR3 in DNA: TGTGCCAGCAGCCAAGATTTTAGAGAGGGAGATGGAAACACCATATATTTT. Translation: CASSQDFREGDGNTIYF.

This clonotype has at least ten counts. The V gene is TRBV5-1, the J gene TRBJ2-3; D is possibly TRBD2 (6 bases). Germline CDR1 reads SGHRS; CDR2 reads YFSETQ. The CDR3 consists of 15 residues. The V and J ends lost 3 bases and 4 bases respectively, with 15 bases between them. The CDR3 DNA sequence: TGCGCCAGCAGCTCGTACGGGGGAGAGGCAGATACGCAGTATTTT. Translating gives CASSSYGGEADTQYF.

This clonotype was seen many times. This chain joins TRBV27 and TRBJ2-3; D not resolved. Germline-derived CDR1 and CDR2 are MNHEY and SMNVEV (reference sequence). The CDR3 spans 15 residues. Trimming pared 1 base from V and 3 bases from J, leaving 11 bases between. CDR3 DNA sequence: TGTGCCAGCAGTTTATTTCGTCGCTCGACAGATACGCAGTATTTT. It is translated as CASSLFRRSTDTQYF.

A note on this clonotype: A read error may explain this, as a much larger clone is one base away. V is TRBV12-5 and J is TRBJ2-1, with D possibly called TRBD1 or TRBD2 (5 bases each). CDR1 LGHNT and CDR2 FRNRAP come from the germline V gene. CDR3 length: 15 amino acids. CDR3 protein: CASGKPGPKNNEQLF. The CDR3 region has the DNA TGTGCTAGTGGTAAGCCGGGACCTAAAAACAATGAGCAGCTCTTC.

The chain joins TRBV7-2 to TRBJ2-3; D is perhaps TRBD1 (7 bases). CDR3 length equals 15 residues. CDR1 and CDR2 from the germline V gene are SGHTA and FQGNSA. V was shortened by 3 bases and J by 2 bases, with 12 bases between the two germline ends. CDR3 sequence reads: CASSLQGGSTDTQYF. CDR3 DNA sequence: TGTGCCAGCAGCTTGCAGGGGGGATCCACAGATACGCAGTATTTT.

The gene calls are TRBV6-2 or TRBV6-3 and TRBJ2-1, with 12 bases aligning to TRBD2. The V segment lost 0 bases and the J segment 0 bases; nucleotides outside the gene matches: 9. The CDR3 has 20 amino acids. Per the germline V gene, CDR1 is MNHEY and CDR2 is SVGEGT. The CDR3: CASSYSRASGRALSYNEQFF. In DNA form, the CDR3 reads TGTGCCAGCAGTTACTCTCGAGCTAGCGGGAGGGCCCTCTCCTACAATGAGCAGTTCTTC.

This clonotype appeared a few times. The rearrangement links TRBV20-1 to TRBJ2-5, with 7 bases identical to TRBD1. Germline CDR1 DFQATT, CDR2 SNEGSKA (reference sequence). The CDR3 spans 11 residues. V lost 6 bases and J lost 6; bases outside the gene matches: 4. The CDR3 protein is CSAHRGQTQYF. CDR3 in DNA: TGCAGTGCGCACAGGGGTCAGACCCAGTACTTC.

The chain couples TRBV11-3 to TRBJ1-6, with D unclear. V was clipped by 3 bases and J by 8 bases, with 11 bases between them. CDR3 length equals 14 residues. Germline loops: CDR1 SGHNT, CDR2 YENEEA. This CDR3 is CASSLELGDSPLHF. The CDR3 DNA sequence: TGTGCCAGCAGCTTGGAACTGGGAGATTCACCCCTCCACTTT.

The rearrangement uses TRBV7-2 and TRBJ1-2; possibly TRBD1 for D (5 bases). V dropped 11 bases and J dropped 4 bases, with 23 bases sitting between them. CDR1 is SGHTA and CDR2 is FQGNSA in the germline V gene. This CDR3 is built from 15 residues. In DNA, the CDR3 is TGTGCCGGCACCGTAAGCCCGGGACGAAGCTATGGCTACACCTTC. It translates to CAGTVSPGRSYGYTF.

The rearrangement uses TRBV20-1 and TRBJ2-2; the match to TRBD2 covers 8 bases. Germline CDR1 reads DFQATT; CDR2 reads SNEGSKA (reference sequence). CDR3 length equals 15 residues. With 4 bases clipped from V and 0 bases from J, the junction kept 4 bases outside the gene matches. Written as DNA, the CDR3 is TGCAGTGCTAAACGGGGGGGAACGAACACCGGGGAGCTGTTTTTT. Protein: CSAKRGGTNTGELFF.

This sequence joins TRBV20-1 and TRBJ2-1, with D tentatively TRBD2 (6 bases). V was pared by 5 bases and J by 1 base, with 9 bases between. Germline-derived CDR1 and CDR2 are DFQATT and SNEGSKA (reference sequence). The CDR3 covers 13 residues. The CDR3 DNA is TGCAGTGCTGGGCGGGAATCCTACAATGAGCAGTTCTTC. This codes for CSAGRESYNEQFF.

The gene calls are TRBV27 and TRBJ2-7; no clear D. CDR1 and CDR2 (germline): MNHEY, SMNVEV (reference sequence). Trimming took off 6 bases at V and 5 bases at J, with 17 bases between the two ends. CDR3 length: 14 residues. Here the CDR3 reads CASSPIATENEQYF. The CDR3 DNA reads TGTGCCAGCAGCCCCATCGCCACGGAGAACGAGCAGTACTTC.

Only a few counts were recorded for this clonotype. The chain has TRBV20-1 and TRBJ2-7; TRBD1 matches at 9 bases. Per germline, CDR1 DFQATT and CDR2 SNEGSKA (reference sequence). The J segment lost 4 bases and the V segment lost 5 bases, leaving 3 bases of the junction unmatched. CDR3 size: 12 residues. The CDR3 DNA is TGCAGTGCTGACAGGGGGAGTTACGAGCAGTACTTC. As protein: CSADRGSYEQYF.